This T cell receptor (beta chain) came from a study of breast tumors, draining lymph nodes, adjacent tissues. Broader study findings: Data only fit, rather than demonstrated, lymph node origin of most tumor T cells. Most tumor T cells seemingly derive from lymph node, then expand in tumor. Compared with lymph nodes, tumors were less diverse; compared with nontumor tissue, more.

TCRdb analysed the multiplex PCR reads with MiXCR anew, one entry per CDR3 protein. The sample comprises some 150,000 distinct CDR3 sequences, under 25% of which are singletons, and roughly 2.6% rests with the top ten. At least ten counts were recorded for this clonotype. The antigen remains undetermined. The CDR3 contains 13 residues. Germline V gene data show CDR1 as SGHKS and CDR2 as YYEKEE (reference sequence). V lost 0 bases and J 2 bases, leaving 5 bases between the germline ends. Samples came from axillary lymph nodes draining the breast cancer. The V call is TRBV5-5, the J call TRBJ2-5, with D unclear. The receptor was isolated from a female donor with breast cancer. Some clones in this sample may be carry-over from other donors' samples. Sequenced material: axillary lymph node tissue. The CDR3 DNA reads TGTGCCAGCAGCTTGGGGCCACAAGAGACCCAGTACTTC. Its protein is CASSLGPQETQYF.